Each of the 18 T cell receptor beta chains below was sequenced from the same sample in a study of cytomegalovirus exposure and HLA in healthy donors. The PCR ran on 60 Vbeta and 13 Jbeta primers. Profiled with immunoSEQ multiplex PCR; TCRdb holds only in-frame clones, not every one. The sample carries 150,000 to 200,000 clones, approximately 84% recorded once. The sequencing sample was made of PBMCs. The receptors shown here come from a man aged 18 to 30 in good health and CMV-seronegative.

The V gene is TRBV27, the J gene TRBJ1-2; D is perhaps TRBD1 (6 bases). The ends were cut back, 5 bases at V and 3 bases at J, with 16 bases in the middle. Germline CDR1 and CDR2: MNHEY and SMNVEV (reference sequence). This CDR3 contains 15 residues. The CDR3 protein is CASSASEGVDYGYTF. CDR3 sequence (DNA): TGTGCCAGCAGTGCATCCGAGGGGGTTGACTATGGCTACACCTTC.

This chain links TRBV28 with TRBJ2-5, with TRBD2 as a possible D gene (6 bases). CDR3 size: 13 residues. The V end was cut by 6 bases, the J end by 1 base, with 9 bases between. Germline V gives CDR1 MDHEN, CDR2 SYDVKM. This chain's CDR3 is CASRTGSQETQYF. Written as DNA, the CDR3 is TGTGCCAGCAGAACCGGGAGCCAAGAGACCCAGTACTTC. Full variable domain (missing parts from reference TRBV28 and TRBJ2-5): DVKVTQSSRYLVKRTGEKVFLECVQDMDHENMFWYRQDPGLGLRLIYFSYDVKMKEKGDIPEGYSVSREKKERFSLILESASTNQTSMYLCASRTGSQETQYFGPGTRLLVL.

This clone has just one count. This chain links TRBV5-1 with TRBJ2-5; 13 nucleotides match TRBD2. Germline V gene data show CDR1 as SGHRS and CDR2 as YFSETQ. The CDR3 loop spans 14 amino acids. The J segment lost 7 bases and the V segment lost 4 bases, leaving 4 bases of the junction unmatched. CDR3 in amino acids: CASSPGLAGWTQYF. The DNA of the CDR3 is TGCGCCAGCAGCCCGGGACTAGCGGGGTGGACCCAGTACTTC.

The DNA of the CDR3 is TGCGCCAGCAGTGAGAGCAACGGTGTTACGCAGTATTTT. Protein product: CASSESNGVTQYF. The chain employs TRBV10-2 and TRBJ2-3; D unclear. V lost 2 bases and J lost 8, with 11 bases in between. CDR3 length: 13 residues. The V gene's germline CDR1 is WSHSY and CDR2 SAAADI.

The chain employs TRBV30 and TRBJ1-4, with 7 bases matching TRBD1. CDR1 is GTSNPN and CDR2 is SVGIG in the germline V gene (reference sequence). The CDR3 is made up of 13 amino acids. Germline trimming cut 0 bases from V and 5 bases from J; bases unmatched to any gene: 0. The CDR3 DNA is TGTGCCTGGAGTGTACAGGGGAATGAAAAACTGTTTTTT. Protein: CAWSVQGNEKLFF.

The rearrangement joins TRBV9 to TRBJ2-1, with 13 bases matching TRBD2. The CDR3 extends over 17 amino acids. Germline CDR1 reads SGDLS; CDR2 reads YYNGEE. The ends lost 4 bases at V and 8 bases at J; junction bases unmatched: 12. The CDR3 region is CASSLRGTSGKGDEQFF. Written as DNA, the CDR3 is TGTGCCAGCAGCTTGAGAGGGACTAGCGGGAAAGGGGATGAGCAGTTCTTC.

The V gene is TRBV27, the J gene TRBJ2-2, with 7 positions matching TRBD1. The V and J ends lost 5 bases and 6 bases, in that order; junction bases with no gene match: 9. Germline CDR1 MNHEY, CDR2 SMNVEV (reference sequence). The CDR3 has 15 amino acids. CDR3 in amino acids: CASSTTGTVAGELFF. DNA of the CDR3: TGTGCCAGCAGTACCACCGGGACAGTCGCCGGGGAGCTGTTTTTT.

The chain employs TRBV6-4 and TRBJ2-1; weak D call: TRBD2 (5 bases). This CDR3 comprises 15 residues. CDR1 is MRHNA, CDR2 SNTAGT, per germline. Trimming removed 5 bases from V and 0 bases from J, with 11 bases in between. The CDR3 loop is CASSKSGSSYNEQFF. The CDR3 DNA reads TGTGCCAGCAGTAAAAGCGGTAGCTCCTACAATGAGCAGTTCTTC.

This chain joins TRBV27 and TRBJ1-2; D remains unclear. Looked up from germline, CDR1 is MNHEY and CDR2 is SMNVEV (reference sequence). The CDR3 has 10 amino acids. V lost 10 bases to trimming and J lost 5 bases, with 8 bases between them. The CDR3 sequence: CATWQYGYTF. The CDR3, as DNA: TGTGCCACCTGGCAGTATGGCTACACCTTC.

The chain has TRBV27 and TRBJ2-7; D is undetermined. Trimming took 8 bases from V and 2 from J, leaving 22 bases between them. Germline V lookup: CDR1 MNHEY, CDR2 SMNVEV (reference sequence). The length of the CDR3 is 16 residues. The CDR3, as DNA: TGTGCCAGCGTAGGTATGGGCAAGGTCTCAGCCTACGAGCAGTACTTC. Translated: CASVGMGKVSAYEQYF.

The CDR3 nucleotides are TGCGCCAGCAGCCAAGGATTGGGCAGTAACACTGAAGCTTTCTTT. Protein: CASSQGLGSNTEAFF. The chain has TRBV4-1 and TRBJ1-1; the D is unclear. The germline V gene encodes CDR1 MGHRA and CDR2 YSYEKL. The CDR3 runs 15 residues. With 1 base removed from V and 2 bases from J, the gap between germline ends came to 11 bases.

The chain has TRBV28 and TRBJ2-7, with D possibly matching TRBD2 (7 bases). Trimming pared 5 bases from V and 4 bases from J, leaving 18 bases between. The germline CDR1 and CDR2 sequences are MDHEN and SYDVKM. This CDR3 has 15 amino acids. DNA for the CDR3: TGTGCCAGCAGTCAGAGGGGGGGGGCTGGGTACGAGCAGTACTTC. Amino acids: CASSQRGGAGYEQYF.

The chain employs TRBV2 and TRBJ1-5; perhaps TRBD1 as D (6 bases). The V gene's germline CDR1 is SNHLY and CDR2 FYNNEI. The CDR3 contains 17 residues. V shed 6 bases and J shed 7 bases, with 25 bases lying between them. The CDR3 region has the DNA TGTGCCAGCAGATATAACGCCGGGACAACAGGGCGCCAGCCCCAGCATTTT. It yields the protein CASRYNAGTTGRQPQHF.

This sequence joins TRBV5-8 and TRBJ1-2; D may be TRBD1 (5 bases). The CDR3 runs to 11 residues. Trimming left V 7 bases short and J 8 bases short, with 12 bases between. The germline V gene has CDR1 SGHTS and CDR2 YDEGEE. CDR3 in amino acids: CASGTRVGYTF. As DNA, the CDR3 is TGTGCCAGCGGGACTCGCGTCGGCTACACCTTC.

The chain joins TRBV2 to TRBJ1-3, with 8 bases identical to TRBD1. CDR1 is SNHLY, CDR2 FYNNEI, per germline. Unmatched junction bases numbered 13, after V lost 6 bases and J lost 6 bases. The CDR3 sequence is 16 residues long. This CDR3 reads CASRKRGQGKENTIYF. The CDR3 DNA is TGTGCCAGCAGAAAAAGAGGACAGGGTAAAGAAAACACCATATATTTT.

Only one count was recorded for this clone. The chain employs TRBV5-1 and TRBJ2-3, with 11 bases aligning to TRBD2. J gave up 6 bases and V 4 bases, and 7 bases lay outside the gene matches. From germline, CDR1 is SGHRS and CDR2 YFSETQ. This CDR3 has 15 residues. CDR3 sequence (DNA): TGCGCCAGCAGCCCCGGACTAGCGGGCCCCGATACGCAGTATTTT. Translating it yields CASSPGLAGPDTQYF.

The CDR3 protein is CASSLESYEQYF. The DNA for the CDR3 is TGCGCCAGCAGCTTGGAGTCCTACGAGCAGTACTTC. The chain couples TRBV5-1 to TRBJ2-5; D is undetermined. The end of the DNA is better explained by TRBJ2-7, so the J call may be wrong. Looked up from germline, CDR1 is SGHRS and CDR2 is YFSETQ. This CDR3 contains 12 residues.

This chain's CDR3 is CASSLGAGGLYEQYF. The CDR3 DNA sequence: TGTGCCAGCAGCTTGGGGGCGGGAGGGCTCTACGAGCAGTACTTC. The V call is TRBV5-4, the J call TRBJ2-7, with 9 positions matching TRBD2. The ends lost 0 bases at V and 3 bases at J; junction bases unmatched: 4. The V gene's germline CDR1 is SGHNT and CDR2 YYREEE (reference sequence). The CDR3 contains 15 residues.